This T cell receptor (beta chain) was recovered during a study of T-cell reconstitution after alpha-beta-depleted transplantation in children. Using unique molecular identifiers, the investigators prepared the TCRbeta library. In TCRdb, the PCR reads were re-called with MiXCR into one record per CDR3 protein. This table holds 240,000 or so distinct CDR3 sequences, around 12% found once. This clonotype was counted only a few times. The CDR3 length is 17 residues. Germline CDR1 is DFQATT and CDR2 is SNEGSKA (reference sequence). The junction had 12 bases not matched to a gene; V was cut back by 4 bases and J by 5 bases.

This rearrangement joins TRBV20-1 to TRBJ2-1; TRBD2 matches 12 bases. This receptor was identified in a human donor who donated a stem cell graft to a child with acute lymphoblastic leukemia. This specimen was PBMCs from the stem cell graft donor, taken from the stem cell graft. Here the CDR3 DNA reads TGCAGTGCTACCCGACCCCGGACTAGCGGGATTAACAATGAGCAGTTCTTC. This translates into CSATRPRTSGINNEQFF.